The 16 T cell receptor beta chains listed next were all sequenced from one sample in a study of blood T cell repertoires in COVID-19. The method was immunoSEQ multiplex PCR; TCRdb's version includes in-frame clones alone and lacks a portion of them. The sample lists 150,000 or so clones, 75% to 90% occurring once. The specimen was peripheral blood. All receptors come from a young man with COVID-19, enrolled during active disease.

V gene TRBV4-3 combines with J gene TRBJ2-6; the D gene is possibly TRBD1 (5 bases). V shed 0 bases and J shed 4 bases, with 7 bases lying between them. The CDR3 consists of 15 residues. The germline gives CDR1 LGHNA, CDR2 YSLEER. CDR3: CASSQDGAGANVLTF. CDR3 bases: TGCGCCAGCAGCCAAGATGGGGCGGGGGCCAACGTCCTGACTTTC.

The rearrangement links TRBV7-4 to TRBJ2-3; TRBD2 matches at 10 bases. This CDR3 comprises 17 residues. Trimming cost V 5 bases and J 0 bases; bases outside gene matches: 8. Germline V CDR1 and CDR2: SGHVT, SQSDAQ. CDR3 amino acids: CASSAGLAYTSTDTQYF. Written as DNA, the CDR3 is TGTGCCAGCAGCGCGGGACTAGCGTATACTAGCACAGATACGCAGTATTTT.

V gene TRBV27 combines with J gene TRBJ1-5; D perhaps matches TRBD1 (6 bases). This CDR3 region has 18 residues. Germline V gene sequence: CDR1 MNHEY, CDR2 SMNVEV (reference sequence). V lost 0 bases and J lost 7, with 22 bases in between. CDR3 DNA sequence: TGTGCCAGCAGTTTATCGGGTGTTTTTGCGGGGGGCGGCCAGCCCCAGCATTTT. Its protein is CASSLSGVFAGGGQPQHF.

Turning to this clone: A junction end diverges from the germline sequence, so it may reflect a read error. V is TRBV20-1 and J is TRBJ1-4, with a possible D match to TRBD1 (6 bases). The CDR3 extends over 13 amino acids. Germline CDR1 and CDR2: DFQATT and SNEGSKA (reference sequence). DNA of the CDR3: TGCAGTGCTAGTTGGGGGGGCTTCGGAAAACTGCTTTTT. Translation: CSASWGGFGKLLF.

The V and J genes are TRBV15 and TRBJ2-1; tentative D call: TRBD2 (5 bases). The V gene lost 1 base and the J gene lost 0 bases, with 10 bases spanning the gap. Germline values: CDR1 LNHNV, CDR2 YYDKDF (reference sequence). There are 16 residues in the CDR3. CDR3 DNA sequence: TGTGCCACCAGCAGAGGGAGGTTTAGCTCCTACAATGAGCAGTTCTTC. Amino acids: CATSRGRFSSYNEQFF. Variable domain in full (rest from reference TRBV15 and TRBJ2-1): DAMVIQNPRYQVTQFGKPVTLSCSQTLNHNVMYWYQQKSSQAPKLLFHYYDKDFNNEADTPDNFQSRRPNTSFCFLDIRSPGLGDTAMYLCATSRGRFSSYNEQFFGPGTRLTVL.

The genes are TRBV12-3 or TRBV12-4 and TRBJ1-2; no clear D. The CDR3 is 13 residues long. The V and J ends lost 5 bases and 4 bases respectively, with 11 bases between them. This CDR3 reads CASSDVWAYGYTF. CDR3 DNA: TGTGCCAGCAGTGACGTGTGGGCCTATGGCTACACCTTC.

The gene calls are TRBV20-1 and TRBJ2-2; tentative D call: TRBD1 (6 bases). The V and J ends lost 3 bases and 4 bases respectively, with 18 bases between them. Germline V lookup: CDR1 DFQATT, CDR2 SNEGSKA (reference sequence). The CDR3 runs to 16 residues. CDR3 sequence: CSASKPTGSGTGELFF. DNA for the CDR3: TGCAGTGCTAGTAAGCCCACAGGGAGCGGCACCGGGGAGCTGTTTTTT.

This clone has only one observation. CDR3: CASSTGTRYNEQFF. As DNA, the CDR3 is TGTGCCAGCAGCACCGGGACTAGATACAATGAGCAGTTCTTC. The rearrangement uses TRBV7-3 and TRBJ2-1; TRBD2 agrees at 8 bases. J lost 4 bases, V lost 5 bases, and 4 bases had no gene match. CDR1 and CDR2 from the germline V gene are SGHTA and FQGTGA. CDR3 length equals 14 residues.

The chain couples TRBV3-1 (or the pseudogene TRBV3-2) to TRBJ1-1; 9 nucleotides agree with TRBD1. Germline CDR1 is LGHDT and CDR2 is YNNKEL (reference sequence). The CDR3 contains 15 residues. V lost 3 bases to trimming and J lost 4 bases; unmatched junction nucleotides: 6. CDR3 amino acids: CASSHTGGGRTEAFF. CDR3 DNA: TGTGCCAGCAGCCATACAGGGGGCGGTCGCACTGAAGCTTTCTTT.

V and J are TRBV4-3 and TRBJ2-7; TRBD2 matches 16 bases. The CDR3 runs 22 residues. Per germline, CDR1 LGHNA and CDR2 YSLEER. Losses at the gene ends were 1 base for V and 2 bases for J; bases not matched to a gene: 17. The CDR3 is CASSQVGFWGLAGGPRTYEQYF. CDR3 sequence (DNA): TGCGCCAGCAGCCAAGTCGGGTTTTGGGGACTAGCGGGAGGGCCACGGACCTACGAGCAGTACTTC.

The chain uses TRBV7-2 and TRBJ1-3; 8 bases align to TRBD1. Trimming at V came to 1 base and at J to 1 base, leaving 9 bases not matched to a gene. This CDR3 has 18 residues. Germline V gives CDR1 SGHTA, CDR2 FQGNSA. The CDR3 region has the DNA TGTGCCAGCAGCTTAGTGGTCTCAGGGGGCGCGTCTGGAAACACCATATATTTT. Amino acids: CASSLVVSGGASGNTIYF.

The chain has TRBV7-8 and TRBJ1-1; D ambiguous. The length of the CDR3 is 14 residues. The germline CDR1 and CDR2 sequences are SGHVS and FQNEAQ. V gave up 4 bases and J gave up 1 base, with 10 bases separating them. The CDR3 loop is CASSSTLANTEAFF. The CDR3 nucleotides are TGTGCCAGCAGCTCAACCCTAGCGAACACTGAAGCTTTCTTT. The full variable domain, with the rest looked up from reference TRBV7-8 and TRBJ1-1, is GAGVSQSPRYKVAKRGQDVALRCDPISGHVSLFWYQQALGQGPEFLTYFQNEAQLDKSGLPSDRFFAERPEGSVSTLKIQRTQQEDSAVYLCASSSTLANTEAFFGQGTRLTVV.

The V gene is TRBV24-1, the J gene TRBJ1-2; 7 nucleotides match TRBD1. The germline CDR1 and CDR2 sequences are KGHDR and SFDVKD. Trimming took 3 bases from V and 8 from J; bases not matched to a gene: 11. The CDR3 totals 15 residues. The CDR3 DNA sequence: TGTGCCACCAGTGATCCCCGACAGGGCCCTGGGGGCTACACCTTC. Amino acids: CATSDPRQGPGGYTF.

The table lists this clone with a count of one. The J gene is TRBJ2-1, the V gene TRBV24-1, with 9 nucleotides matching TRBD2. Germline values: CDR1 KGHDR, CDR2 SFDVKD. The CDR3 is 15 amino acids. V trimming: 9 bases; J trimming: 7 bases; junction bases outside the gene matches: 12. This chain's CDR3 is CATSGWREGRNEQFF. The CDR3 nucleotides are TGTGCCACCTCTGGGTGGCGGGAGGGGAGAAATGAGCAGTTCTTC.

The V and J genes are TRBV4-3 and TRBJ1-1, with D tentatively TRBD1 (5 bases). This CDR3 spans 15 amino acids. From germline, CDR1 is LGHNA and CDR2 YSLEER. The V end was cut by 0 bases, the J end by 5 bases, with 13 bases between. The CDR3 bases are TGCGCCAGCAGCCAAGATGCCAGGGTATGGACTGAAGCTTTCTTT. Translated: CASSQDARVWTEAFF.

The chain uses TRBV7-9 and TRBJ2-7, with 8 positions matching TRBD1. Losses at the gene ends were 4 bases for V and 5 bases for J; bases not matched to a gene: 7. The CDR3 spans 14 residues. Germline V gives CDR1 SEHNR, CDR2 FQNEAQ (reference sequence). CDR3 protein: CASSSGQGQNEQYF. CDR3 bases: TGTGCCAGCAGCTCCGGACAGGGTCAGAACGAGCAGTACTTC.